This T cell receptor beta chain was retrieved from a study of neoadjuvant nivolumab and ipilimumab in lung cancer (dated by TCRdb to the early 2020s). Context from the whole study: In the NEOSTAR trial, nivolumab was administered intravenously at 3 mg/kg on days 1, 15 and 29, and the combination arm also received ipilimumab 1 mg/kg on day 1 only. For each study arm, the primary endpoint of the trial was the rate of major pathologic response (MPR) in the intention-to-treat population. A total of about 43 patients with operable NSCLC were treated in the trial, with about 23 randomized to nivolumab monotherapy and roughly 20 randomized to nivolumab plus ipilimumab. The study compared TCR repertoires in pretherapy (baseline) peripheral blood with TCR repertoires in tumors resected at surgery after neoadjuvant immune checkpoint blockade. Matched pretherapy and resected tumor pairs were analyzed from seven patients, of whom four had been treated with nivolumab and three with nivolumab plus ipilimumab.

A word on this clone: Its antigen remains unidentified. The input lacks base qualities; no much larger clone sits a single base away.

The sample's time point label is to be understood as: pretherapy, before neoadjuvant immune checkpoint inhibitors. The samples were taken from NEOSTAR, a phase 2 randomized trial in operable NSCLC that tested neoadjuvant nivolumab or nivolumab plus ipilimumab, followed by surgery. Library prep was done by the immunoSEQ multiplex PCR assay. In the authors' own workflow: Repertoires were summarized in terms of richness and clonality, and significantly expanded and contracted clones between pre- and post-therapy samples were identified. Drawn from immuneACCESS, this table holds only the in-frame rearrangements with V and J called that TCRdb kept. Clones are partly lost; checked studies trace under half to an unresolved V gene and leave the rest unexplained. That table supplies the V and J calls and clone size; D and trimming were determined from the DNA. Counted in this sample were 15,000 to 20,000 clones; 87% of them appeared once. Approximately 2% of the sample is in the top ten clones.

Here is what the overall study found, with its caveats: No significant correlation was found between TCR clonality and pathologic tumor regression, and only one major-pathologic-response sample was available for the clonality analysis. A small number of samples was subjected to TCR sequencing. Tumor T-cell richness and clonality rose from pretherapy to surgery in three of three dual-therapy tumors but in only two of four nivolumab-treated tumors. Resected tumors had greater TCR richness and clonality than tumor-adjacent uninvolved lung, and increases were observed in more dual-therapy-treated tumors. A positive correlation was observed between pretherapy blood TCR richness and richness in tumors resected after neoadjuvant therapy (Spearman R of about 0.82).

Sample: peripheral blood, taken before neoadjuvant nivolumab, alone or with ipilimumab. The origin of this receptor is an adult with non-small cell lung cancer.

The DNA sequence is given as TGTGCCAGCAGCTTTTCGGGCGGGACCCAAGAGACCCAGTACTTC. Translated, this gives CASSFSGGTQETQYF. Recombination linked TRBV11-2 to TRBJ2-5; TRBD2 could be the D gene, as 6 bases match. There are 15 amino acids in the CDR3, from cysteine to phenylalanine inclusive. The sequence is cut down to CDR3 DNA, 45 bases in frame from base 1. V and J lose 3 bases and 1 base, and a span of 12 bases separates them. In the germline V gene, CDR1 corresponds to SGHAT and CDR2 to FQNNGV.